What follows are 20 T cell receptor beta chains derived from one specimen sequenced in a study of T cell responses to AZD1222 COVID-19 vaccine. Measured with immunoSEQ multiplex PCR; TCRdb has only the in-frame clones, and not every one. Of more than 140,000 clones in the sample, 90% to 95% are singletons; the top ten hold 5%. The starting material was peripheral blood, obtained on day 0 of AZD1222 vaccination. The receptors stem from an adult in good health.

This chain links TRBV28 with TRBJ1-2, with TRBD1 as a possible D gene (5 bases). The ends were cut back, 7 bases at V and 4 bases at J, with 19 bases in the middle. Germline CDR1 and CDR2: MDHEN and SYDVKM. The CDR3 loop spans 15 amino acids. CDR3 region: CASTPWGSNSYGYTF. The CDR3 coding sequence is TGTGCCAGCACTCCTTGGGGGTCGAACAGCTATGGCTACACCTTC.

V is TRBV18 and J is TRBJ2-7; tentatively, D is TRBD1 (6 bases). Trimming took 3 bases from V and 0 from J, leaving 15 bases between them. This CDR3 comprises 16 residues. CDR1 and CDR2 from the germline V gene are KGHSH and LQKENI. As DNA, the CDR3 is TGTGCCAGCTCACCCATGACAGGCTCCAGCTCCTACGAGCAGTACTTC. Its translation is CASSPMTGSSSYEQYF.

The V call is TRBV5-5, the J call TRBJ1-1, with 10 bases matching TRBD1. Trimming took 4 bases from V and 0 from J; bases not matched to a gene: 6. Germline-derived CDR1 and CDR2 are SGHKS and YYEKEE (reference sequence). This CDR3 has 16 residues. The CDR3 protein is CASSTDRGWVNTEAFF. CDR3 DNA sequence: TGTGCCAGCAGCACGGACAGGGGGTGGGTGAACACTGAAGCTTTCTTT.

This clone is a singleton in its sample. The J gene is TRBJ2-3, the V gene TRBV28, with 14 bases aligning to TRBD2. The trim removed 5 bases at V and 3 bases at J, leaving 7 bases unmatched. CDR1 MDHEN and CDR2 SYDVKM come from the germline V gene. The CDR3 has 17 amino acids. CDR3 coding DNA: TGTGCCAGCAGTATCTATCGGACTAGCGGGAGGACAGATACGCAGTATTTT. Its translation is CASSIYRTSGRTDTQYF. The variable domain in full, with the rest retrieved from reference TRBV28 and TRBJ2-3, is DVKVTQSSRYLVKRTGEKVFLECVQDMDHENMFWYRQDPGLGLRLIYFSYDVKMKEKGDIPEGYSVSREKKERFSLILESASTNQTSMYLCASSIYRTSGRTDTQYFGPGTRLTVL.

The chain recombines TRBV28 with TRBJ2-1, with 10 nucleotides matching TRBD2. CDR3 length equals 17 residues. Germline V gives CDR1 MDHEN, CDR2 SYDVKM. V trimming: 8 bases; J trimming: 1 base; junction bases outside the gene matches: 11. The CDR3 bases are TGTGCCAGCGGGGTACTAGCGGGAATAGTATCCTACAATGAGCAGTTCTTC. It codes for CASGVLAGIVSYNEQFF.

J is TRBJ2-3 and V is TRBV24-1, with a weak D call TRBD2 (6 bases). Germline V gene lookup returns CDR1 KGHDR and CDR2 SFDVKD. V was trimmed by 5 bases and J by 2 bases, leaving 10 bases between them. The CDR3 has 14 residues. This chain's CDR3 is CATSAGVATDTQYF. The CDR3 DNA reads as TGTGCCACCAGTGCGGGAGTAGCCACAGATACGCAGTATTTT.

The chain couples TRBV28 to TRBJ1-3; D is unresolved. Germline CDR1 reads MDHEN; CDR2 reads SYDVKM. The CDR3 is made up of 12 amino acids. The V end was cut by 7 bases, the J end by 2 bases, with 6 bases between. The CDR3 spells CASTSAGNTIYF. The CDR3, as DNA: TGTGCCAGCACGTCAGCTGGAAACACCATATATTTT.

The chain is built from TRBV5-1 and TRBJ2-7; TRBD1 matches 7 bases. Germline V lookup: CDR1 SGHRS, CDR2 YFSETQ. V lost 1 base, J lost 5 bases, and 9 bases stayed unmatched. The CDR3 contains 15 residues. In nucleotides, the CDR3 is TGCGCCAGCAGCTTGCTACAGGGGCTCAGGAACGAGCAGTACTTC. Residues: CASSLLQGLRNEQYF.

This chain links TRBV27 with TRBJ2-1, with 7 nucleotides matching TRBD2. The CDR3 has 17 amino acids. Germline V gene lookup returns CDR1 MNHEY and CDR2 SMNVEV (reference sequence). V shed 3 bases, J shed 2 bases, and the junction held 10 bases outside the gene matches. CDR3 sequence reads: CASSFVSGENPYNEQFF. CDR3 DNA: TGTGCCAGCAGTTTTGTCAGCGGGGAGAACCCCTACAATGAGCAGTTCTTC.

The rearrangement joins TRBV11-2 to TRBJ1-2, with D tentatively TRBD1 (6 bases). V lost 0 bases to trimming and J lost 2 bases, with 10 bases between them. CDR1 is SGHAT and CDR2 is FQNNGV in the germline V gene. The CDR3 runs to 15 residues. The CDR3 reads CASSLDPGQNYGYTF. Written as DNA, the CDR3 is TGTGCCAGCAGCTTAGATCCGGGACAAAACTATGGCTACACCTTC.

The CDR3 loop reads CASSPEGRAEKLFF. The DNA for the CDR3 is TGTGCCAGCAGCCCGGAGGGCAGGGCTGAAAAACTGTTTTTT. This chain uses TRBV7-9 with TRBJ1-4; D possibly corresponds to TRBD1 (5 bases). The CDR3 contains 14 residues. CDR1 is SEHNR and CDR2 is FQNEAQ in the germline V gene (reference sequence). The V end lost 5 bases, the J end lost 7 bases, and 14 bases lay between the germline ends.

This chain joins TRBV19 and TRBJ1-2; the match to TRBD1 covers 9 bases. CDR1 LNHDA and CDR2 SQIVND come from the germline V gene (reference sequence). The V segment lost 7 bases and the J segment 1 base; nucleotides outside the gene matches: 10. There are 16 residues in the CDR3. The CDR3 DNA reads TGTGCCAGTATAGACCATGGACAGGGGTATAACTATGGCTACACCTTC. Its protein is CASIDHGQGYNYGYTF. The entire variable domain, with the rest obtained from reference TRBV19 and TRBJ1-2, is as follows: DGGITQSPKYLFRKEGQNVTLSCEQNLNHDAMYWYRQDPGQGLRLIYYSQIVNDFQKGDIAEGYSVSREKKESFPLTVTSAQKNPTAFYLCASIDHGQGYNYGYTFGSGTRLTVV.

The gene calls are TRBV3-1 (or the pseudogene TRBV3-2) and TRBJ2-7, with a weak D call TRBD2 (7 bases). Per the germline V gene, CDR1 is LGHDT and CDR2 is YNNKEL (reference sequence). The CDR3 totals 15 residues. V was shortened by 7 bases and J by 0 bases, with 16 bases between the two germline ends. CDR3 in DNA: TGTGCCAGCAATGGCGGGGGCGGCAGCTCCTACGAGCAGTACTTC. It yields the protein CASNGGGGSSYEQYF.

The CDR3 DNA sequence: TGTGCCAGCAGTCGACGACAGGGTCGGGCTTTCTTT. It specifies CASSRRQGRAFF. This chain links TRBV6-5 with TRBJ1-1; TRBD1 matches 7 bases. CDR1 and CDR2 from the germline V gene are MNHEY and SVGAGI. The ends lost 5 bases at V and 11 bases at J; junction bases unmatched: 8. The CDR3 runs to 12 residues.

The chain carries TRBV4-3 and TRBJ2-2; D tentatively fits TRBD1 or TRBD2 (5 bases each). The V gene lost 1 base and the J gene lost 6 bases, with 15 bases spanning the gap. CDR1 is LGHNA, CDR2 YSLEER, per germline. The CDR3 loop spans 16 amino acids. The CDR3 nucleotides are TGCGCCAGCAGCCAAGCCCAACAATTGGGGGCCGGGGAGCTGTTTTTT. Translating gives CASSQAQQLGAGELFF.

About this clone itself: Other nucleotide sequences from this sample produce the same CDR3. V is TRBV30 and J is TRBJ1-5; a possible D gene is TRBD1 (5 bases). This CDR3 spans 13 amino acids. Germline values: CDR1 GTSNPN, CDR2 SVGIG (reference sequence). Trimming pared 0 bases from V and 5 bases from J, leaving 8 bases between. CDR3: CAWSVRGDQPQHF. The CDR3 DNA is TGTGCCTGGAGTGTACGAGGGGATCAGCCCCAGCATTTT.

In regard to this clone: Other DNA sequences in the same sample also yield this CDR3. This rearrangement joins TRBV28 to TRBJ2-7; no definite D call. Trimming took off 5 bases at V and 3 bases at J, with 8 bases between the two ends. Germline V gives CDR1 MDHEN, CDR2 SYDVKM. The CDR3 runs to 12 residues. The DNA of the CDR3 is TGTGCCAGCAGTCCCGGCCGCTACGAGCAGTACTTC. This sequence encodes CASSPGRYEQYF. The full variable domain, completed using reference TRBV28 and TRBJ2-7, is DVKVTQSSRYLVKRTGEKVFLECVQDMDHENMFWYRQDPGLGLRLIYFSYDVKMKEKGDIPEGYSVSREKKERFSLILESASTNQTSMYLCASSPGRYEQYFGPGTRLTVT.

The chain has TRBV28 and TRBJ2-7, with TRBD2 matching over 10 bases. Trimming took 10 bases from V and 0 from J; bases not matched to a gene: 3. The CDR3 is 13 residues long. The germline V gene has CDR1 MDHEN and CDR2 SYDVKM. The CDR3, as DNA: TGTGCCACCATAGCGGGAGGCTCCTACGAGCAGTACTTC. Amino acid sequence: CATIAGGSYEQYF.

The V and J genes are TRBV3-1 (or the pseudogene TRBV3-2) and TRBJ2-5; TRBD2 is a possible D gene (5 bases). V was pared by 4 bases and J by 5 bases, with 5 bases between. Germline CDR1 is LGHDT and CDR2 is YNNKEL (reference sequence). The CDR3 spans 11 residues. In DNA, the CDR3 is TGTGCCAGCAGCCGGAGGGAGACCCAGTACTTC. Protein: CASSRRETQYF.

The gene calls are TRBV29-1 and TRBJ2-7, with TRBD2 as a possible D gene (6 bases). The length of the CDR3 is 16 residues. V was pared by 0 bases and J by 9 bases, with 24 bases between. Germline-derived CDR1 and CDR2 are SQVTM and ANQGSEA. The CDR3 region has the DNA TGCAGCGTTGAAGATCTTCAAGGGACTGCCTCGATGGGGCAGTACTTC. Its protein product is CSVEDLQGTASMGQYF.